Below are 11 T cell receptor beta chains sequenced from a single sample in a study of response to subunit inactivated influenza vaccine. TCRdb passed the RT-PCR reads through MiXCR, listing each CDR3 protein once. In the table there are around 650,000 distinct CDR3 sequences, less than 20% of which are singletons. The input for sequencing was PBMCs from blood, taken 12 days after vaccination. All receptors derive from a man aged 50-60 years who received an inactivated influenza vaccine.

The CDR3 here is CASSPRTPTGELFF. CDR3 DNA: TGTGCCAGTAGCCCCCGGACACCCACCGGGGAGCTGTTTTTT. The chain links TRBV19 to TRBJ2-2; a possible D gene is TRBD1 (5 bases). V was shortened by 6 bases and J by 4 bases, with 12 bases between the two germline ends. Germline V lookup: CDR1 LNHDA, CDR2 SQIVND (reference sequence). This CDR3 has 14 amino acids. Combining the CDR3 with reference TRBV19 and TRBJ2-2 gives the whole variable domain DGGITQSPKYLFRKEGQNVTLSCEQNLNHDAMYWYRQDPGQGLRLIYYSQIVNDFQKGDIAEGYSVSREKKESFPLTVTSAQKNPTAFYLCASSPRTPTGELFFGEGSRLTVL.

J is TRBJ1-2 and V is TRBV3-1; no firm D call. V lost 4 bases to trimming and J lost 6 bases, with 18 bases between them. CDR1 is LGHDT, CDR2 YNNKEL, per germline (reference sequence). This CDR3 is 15 amino acids long. The CDR3 protein is CASSPTSLGSDGYTF. CDR3 DNA: TGTGCCAGCAGCCCGACCTCCCTGGGTTCCGATGGCTACACCTTC.

V is TRBV27 and J is TRBJ1-2, with a weak D call TRBD1 (5 bases). The germline CDR1 and CDR2 sequences are MNHEY and SMNVEV (reference sequence). This CDR3 region has 15 residues. V shed 1 base and J shed 4 bases, with 13 bases lying between them. The CDR3 protein is CASSLLGTAIYGYTF. The CDR3 DNA reads as TGTGCCAGCAGTTTATTGGGGACGGCAATCTATGGCTACACCTTC.

The chain joins TRBV12-3 or TRBV12-4 to TRBJ1-1; D perhaps matches TRBD1 (5 bases). Between the trimmed V and J ends, which lost 1 base and 0 bases, there was a span of 9 bases. The CDR3 spans 15 residues. This chain's CDR3 is CASSLDGAMNTEAFF. CDR3 DNA: TGTGCCAGCAGTTTAGACGGGGCGATGAACACTGAAGCTTTCTTT.

The V gene is TRBV10-3, the J gene TRBJ2-1; possible D gene TRBD2, 5 bases. CDR1 ENHRY and CDR2 SYGVKD come from the germline V gene. The CDR3 consists of 15 residues. V dropped 3 bases and J dropped 6 bases, with 15 bases sitting between them. For the CDR3, the DNA is TGTGCCATCAGTGAACTAGGCAGACCAAGCAATGAGCAGTTCTTC. Protein product: CAISELGRPSNEQFF.

CDR3 region: CASLLFSYGYEQYF. As DNA, the CDR3 is TGTGCCAGCCTATTGTTCTCCTACGGGTACGAGCAGTACTTC. The chain joins TRBV2 to TRBJ2-7; D unclear. V gave up 8 bases and J gave up 4 bases, with 18 bases separating them. The CDR3 is 14 amino acids. Germline CDR1 reads SNHLY; CDR2 reads FYNNEI.

A single count supports this clonotype. A read error may produce the germline difference seen at one junction end. The V call is TRBV6-1, the J call TRBJ2-7, with D possibly called TRBD1 or TRBD2 (6 bases each). The CDR3 runs 11 residues. Germline V gives CDR1 MNHNS, CDR2 SASEGT. This CDR3 reads CASREGGIRYF. The CDR3 nucleotides read TGTGCCAGCAGAGAAGGGGGGATTAGGTACTTC.

The gene calls are TRBV7-3 and TRBJ2-7; D remains unclear. Germline V gives CDR1 SGHTA, CDR2 FQGTGA. Trimming removed 2 bases at V and 11 bases at J, with 13 bases between. The CDR3 consists of 12 residues. The CDR3 DNA is TGTGCCAGCAGCTTAGTGGAAGGGCGAAAGTACTTC. It specifies CASSLVEGRKYF.

This clonotype was seen only a few times. The chain recombines TRBV19 with TRBJ2-1; no firm D call. This CDR3 spans 12 amino acids. The V end lost 1 base, the J end lost 9 bases, and 7 bases lay between the germline ends. CDR1 and CDR2 from the germline V gene are LNHDA and SQIVND (reference sequence). The CDR3, as DNA: TGTGCCAGTAGTATAGGCCCGGGTGAGCAGTTCTTC. Translation: CASSIGPGEQFF.

This clonotype has at least ten counts. J is TRBJ1-2 and V is TRBV7-2; 8 nucleotides agree with TRBD1. The germline V gene encodes CDR1 SGHTA and CDR2 FQGNSA. The CDR3 extends over 16 amino acids. The J segment lost 5 bases and the V segment lost 4 bases, leaving 12 bases of the junction unmatched. The CDR3 region has the DNA TGTGCCAGCAGCTGGGACCGACAGGGGTCACAGTATGGCTACACCTTC. Amino acid sequence: CASSWDRQGSQYGYTF.

The rearrangement links TRBV27 to TRBJ2-3; 14 bases align to TRBD2. Germline V gene sequence: CDR1 MNHEY, CDR2 SMNVEV (reference sequence). The CDR3 is 16 amino acids. J was trimmed by 4 bases and V by 5 bases; bases with no gene match: 5. The CDR3: CASSPGTSGSSDTQYF. The CDR3 DNA follows: TGTGCCAGCAGTCCGGGGACTAGCGGGAGCTCAGATACGCAGTATTTT.